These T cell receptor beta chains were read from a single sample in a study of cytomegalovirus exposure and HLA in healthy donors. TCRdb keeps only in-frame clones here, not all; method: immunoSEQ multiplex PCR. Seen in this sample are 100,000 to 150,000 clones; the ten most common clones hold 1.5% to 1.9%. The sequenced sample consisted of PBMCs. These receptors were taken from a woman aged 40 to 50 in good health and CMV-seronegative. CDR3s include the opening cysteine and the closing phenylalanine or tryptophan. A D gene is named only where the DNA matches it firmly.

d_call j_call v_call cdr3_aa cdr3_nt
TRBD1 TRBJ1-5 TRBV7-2 CASSLASGTGGQPQHF TGTGCCAGCAGCTTAGCGTCCGGGACAGGAGGCCAGCCCCAGCATTTT
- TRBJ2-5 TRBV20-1 CSASYETQYF TGCAGTGCCAGTTACGAGACCCAGTACTTC
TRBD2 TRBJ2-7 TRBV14 CASTPAGGFYEQYF TGTGCCAGCACCCCAGCGGGGGGGTTCTACGAGCAGTACTTC
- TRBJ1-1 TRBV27 CASSFRGNTEAFF TGTGCCAGCAGTTTTAGGGGAAACACTGAAGCTTTCTTT
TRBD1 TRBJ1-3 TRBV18 CASSPLDRGTGNTIYF TGTGCCAGCTCACCGCTCGACAGGGGGACAGGAAACACCATATATTTT
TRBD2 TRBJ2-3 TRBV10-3 CAISDGGGAGTDTQYF TGTGCCATCAGTGACGGCGGGGGGGCAGGCACAGATACGCAATATTTT
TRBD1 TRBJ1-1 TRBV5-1 CASSPGQVTEAFF TGCGCCAGCAGCCCAGGACAGGTCACTGAAGCTTTCTTT
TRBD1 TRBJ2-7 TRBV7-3 CASARDRSDEQYF TGTGCCAGCGCCCGGGACAGGTCGGACGAGCAGTACTTC
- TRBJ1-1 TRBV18 CASSPLGTGTTEAFF TGTGCCAGCTCACCCCTTGGCACAGGGACCACTGAAGCTTTCTTT
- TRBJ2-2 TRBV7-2 CASSFDRYTGELFF TGTGCCAGCAGCTTCGACAGATACACCGGGGAGCTGTTTTTT
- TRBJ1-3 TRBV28 CASRIGGSHSGNTIYF TGTGCCAGCAGAATTGGGGGGAGCCACTCTGGAAACACCATATATTTT
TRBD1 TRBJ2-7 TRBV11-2 CASSLDIQGARYEQYF TGTGCCAGCAGCTTAGATATCCAGGGGGCGCGCTACGAGCAGTACTTC
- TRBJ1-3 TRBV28 CASSPPAGVLSGNTIYF TGTGCCAGCAGTCCCCCCGCGGGGGTGCTCTCTGGAAACACCATATATTTT
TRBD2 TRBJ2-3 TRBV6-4 CASSALGVAGSTDTQYF TGTGCCAGCAGTGCCCTAGGGGTAGCGGGTTCGACAGATACGCAGTATTTT
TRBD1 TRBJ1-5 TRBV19 CASSMAPLRTGGRGNQPQHF TGTGCCAGTAGTATGGCCCCACTCCGGACAGGGGGCAGGGGCAATCAGCCCCAGCATTTT
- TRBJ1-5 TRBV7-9 CASSLAEGGQPQHF TGTGCCAGCAGCTTAGCAGAGGGCGGGCAGCCCCAGCATTTT
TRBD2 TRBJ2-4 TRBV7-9 CASSLGIYSGGAAKNIQYF TGTGCCAGCAGCTTAGGGATTTATAGCGGGGGGGCAGCCAAAAACATTCAGTACTTC
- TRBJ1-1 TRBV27 CASSFLVNTEAFF TGTGCCAGCAGTTTTCTCGTGAACACTGAAGCTTTCTTT
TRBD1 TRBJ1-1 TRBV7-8 CASRPGGAGKTEAFF TGTGCCAGCAGGCCAGGGGGCGCGGGTAAGACTGAAGCTTTCTTT
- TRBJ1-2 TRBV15 CATSRDLGQRGYTF TGTGCCACCAGCAGAGATCTTGGACAAAGGGGCTACACCTTC
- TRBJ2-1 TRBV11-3 CASSLEGHEQFF TGTGCCAGCAGCTTAGAGGGGCATGAGCAGTTCTTC
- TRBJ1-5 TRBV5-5 CASSLVTDQPQHF TGTGCCAGCAGCTTAGTAACTGATCAGCCCCAGCATTTT
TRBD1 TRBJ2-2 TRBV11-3 CASSEGQDGTTGELFF TGTGCCAGCAGCGAGGGACAGGACGGAACCACCGGGGAGCTGTTTTTT
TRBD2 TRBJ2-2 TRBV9 CASSVATGGQSGELFF TGTGCCAGCAGCGTAGCTACGGGGGGGCAATCCGGGGAGCTGTTTTTT
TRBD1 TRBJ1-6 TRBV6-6 CASSYEGQGARSPLHF TGTGCCAGCAGTTACGAGGGACAGGGGGCGCGATCACCCCTCCACTTT
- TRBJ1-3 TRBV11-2 CASSVAPGQEGGNTIYF TGTGCCAGCAGCGTAGCTCCAGGTCAGGAGGGTGGAAACACCATATATTTT
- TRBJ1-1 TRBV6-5 CASSSREGAEAFF TGTGCCAGCAGTTCTAGAGAAGGGGCTGAAGCTTTCTTT
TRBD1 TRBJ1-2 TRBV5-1 CASSLTRGQGDAGNLNYGYTF TGCGCCAGCAGCCTAACCCGGGGACAGGGGGACGCTGGCAACCTTAACTATGGCTACACCTTC